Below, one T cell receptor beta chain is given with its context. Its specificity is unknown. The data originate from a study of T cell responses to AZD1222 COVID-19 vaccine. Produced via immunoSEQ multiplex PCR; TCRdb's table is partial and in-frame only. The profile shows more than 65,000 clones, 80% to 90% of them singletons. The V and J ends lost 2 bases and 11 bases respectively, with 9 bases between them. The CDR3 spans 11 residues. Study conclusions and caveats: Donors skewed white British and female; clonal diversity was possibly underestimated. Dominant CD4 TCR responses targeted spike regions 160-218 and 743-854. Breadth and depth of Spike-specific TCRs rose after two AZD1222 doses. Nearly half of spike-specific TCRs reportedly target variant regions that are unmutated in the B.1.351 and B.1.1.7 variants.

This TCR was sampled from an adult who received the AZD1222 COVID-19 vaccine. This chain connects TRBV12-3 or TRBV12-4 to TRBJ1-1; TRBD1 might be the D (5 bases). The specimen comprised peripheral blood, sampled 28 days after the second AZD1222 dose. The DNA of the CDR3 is TGTGCCAGCAGTTTAAGGGGTGCGGCTTTCTTT. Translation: CASSLRGAAFF.